The 8 T cell receptor beta chains below come from one sample, sequenced in a study of CD8 T cells in Susac syndrome. cDNA came from 0.5 to 1 ug RNA primed by random hexamers. A single record per CDR3 protein comes from TCRdb applying MiXCR to the immunoSEQ multiplex PCR reads. The data contain about 180,000 distinct CDR3 sequences, around 94% of them singletons. Sequenced: CD4+ T cells from PBMCs. The receptors come from a human donor with Susac syndrome.

V gene TRBV20-1 combines with J gene TRBJ1-4; the D gene is possibly TRBD1 (5 bases). This CDR3 has 14 residues. V was clipped by 2 bases and J by 5 bases, with 12 bases between them. CDR1 and CDR2 (germline): DFQATT, SNEGSKA (reference sequence). The CDR3 sequence is CSARKAGINEKLFF. DNA for the CDR3: TGCAGTGCTAGAAAGGCAGGGATAAATGAAAAACTGTTTTTT.

The chain employs TRBV6-5 and TRBJ1-2; no reliable D call. The germline gives CDR1 MNHEY, CDR2 SVGAGI. The CDR3 is 17 residues long. The V end was cut by 4 bases, the J end by 3 bases, with 21 bases between. CDR3 loop: CASSSTFEQYFDYGYTF. The CDR3 DNA is TGTGCCAGCAGTTCCACCTTCGAACAGTACTTTGACTATGGCTACACCTTC.

A single count supports this clonotype. The V and J genes are TRBV15 and TRBJ2-3; D gene unclear. The V end was cut by 2 bases, the J end by 3 bases, with 9 bases between. The CDR3 sequence is 14 residues long. Germline CDR1 LNHNV, CDR2 YYDKDF (reference sequence). The CDR3 region has the DNA TGTGCCACCAGCAGACAAATGGGGACAGATACGCAGTATTTT. Its translation is CATSRQMGTDTQYF.

The gene calls are TRBV6-2 or TRBV6-3 and TRBJ1-2, with D hard to call. With 6 bases removed from V and 8 bases from J, the gap between germline ends came to 19 bases. From germline, CDR1 is MNHEY and CDR2 SVGEGT. The CDR3 is made up of 14 amino acids. CDR3 amino acids: CASRPTQKIFGYTF. The CDR3 nucleotides are TGTGCCAGCAGACCCACACAAAAAATTTTCGGCTACACCTTC.

The chain employs TRBV5-1 and TRBJ2-7; TRBD1 matches at 10 bases. Germline-derived CDR1 and CDR2 are SGHRS and YFSETQ. Trimming removed 0 bases from V and 5 bases from J; junction bases left unmatched: 5. CDR3 size: 15 residues. CDR3: CASSLVGTGVDEQYF. The CDR3 DNA is TGCGCCAGCAGCTTGGTAGGGACAGGGGTGGACGAGCAGTACTTC.

The chain uses TRBV20-1 and TRBJ1-3, with unresolved D. The V end was cut by 5 bases, the J end by 4 bases, with 9 bases between. The CDR3 totals 12 residues. Germline CDR1 DFQATT, CDR2 SNEGSKA (reference sequence). The CDR3 reads CSALEGGNTIYF. The CDR3 region has the DNA TGCAGTGCTTTGGAGGGAGGAAACACCATATATTTT.

The chain employs TRBV5-4 and TRBJ2-7, with 7 positions matching TRBD2. CDR3 length equals 14 residues. CDR1 and CDR2 (germline): SGHNT, YYREEE (reference sequence). V lost 4 bases, J lost 2 bases, and 6 bases stayed unmatched. CDR3 sequence reads: CASSHGTNAYEQYF. As DNA, the CDR3 is TGTGCCAGCAGCCACGGGACTAACGCCTACGAGCAGTACTTC.

This rearrangement joins TRBV5-1 to TRBJ2-5, with TRBD1 as a possible D gene (6 bases). The CDR3 runs to 14 residues. Deletions cut 4 bases from V and 3 bases from J, with 13 bases between. The germline V gene has CDR1 SGHRS and CDR2 YFSETQ. The chain's CDR3 is CASSVSGTKETQYF. The DNA of the CDR3 is TGCGCCAGCAGCGTCTCCGGGACAAAAGAGACCCAGTACTTC.